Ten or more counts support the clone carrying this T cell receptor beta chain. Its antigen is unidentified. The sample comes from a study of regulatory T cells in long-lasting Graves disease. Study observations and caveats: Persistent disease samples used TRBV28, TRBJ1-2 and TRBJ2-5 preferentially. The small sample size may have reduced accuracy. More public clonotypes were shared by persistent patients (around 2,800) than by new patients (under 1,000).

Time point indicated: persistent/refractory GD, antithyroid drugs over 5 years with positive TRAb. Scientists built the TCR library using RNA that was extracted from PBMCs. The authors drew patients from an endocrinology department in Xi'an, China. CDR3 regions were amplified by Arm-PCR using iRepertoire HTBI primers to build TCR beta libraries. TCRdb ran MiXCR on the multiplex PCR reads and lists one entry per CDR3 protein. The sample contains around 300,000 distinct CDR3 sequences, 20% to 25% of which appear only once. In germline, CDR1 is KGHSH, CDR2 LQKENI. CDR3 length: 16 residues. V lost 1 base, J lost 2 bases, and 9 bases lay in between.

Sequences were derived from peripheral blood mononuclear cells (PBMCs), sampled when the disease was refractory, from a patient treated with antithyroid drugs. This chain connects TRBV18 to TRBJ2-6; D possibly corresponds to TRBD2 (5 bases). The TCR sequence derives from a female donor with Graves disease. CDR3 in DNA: TGTGCCAGCTCACCACGGAGGCAGACTGGGGCCAACGTCCTGACTTTC. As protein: CASSPRRQTGANVLTF. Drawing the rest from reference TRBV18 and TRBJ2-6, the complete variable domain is NAGVMQNPRHLVRRRGQEARLRCSPMKGHSHVYWYRQLPEEGLKFMVYLQKENIIDESGMPKERFSAEFPKEGPSILRIQQVVRGDSAAYFCASSPRRQTGANVLTFGAGSRLTVL.